These T cell receptor beta chains were read from a single sample in a study of T cell repertoires in aging, cancer and after chemotherapy. TCRdb analysed the multiplex PCR reads with MiXCR anew, one entry per CDR3 protein. The data hold about 1,000 distinct CDR3 sequences, with around 22% observed a single time. Sequenced input: blood. The receptors were gathered from a human donor with a solid tumor. The CDR3 runs from the conserved cysteine through the conserved F or W. A D gene is named only where the DNA matches it firmly. Expanded clones are given a class, and other clones once, few, many or no size at all.

d_call: NA; j_call: TRBJ2-2; v_call: TRBV11-3; clone_size: medium-sized; cdr3_nt: TGTGCCAGCAGCTTAGATTTTACCGGGGAGCTGTTTTTT; cdr3_aa: CASSLDFTGELFF
d_call: NA; j_call: TRBJ2-7; v_call: TRBV5-6; clone_size: medium-sized; cdr3_nt: TGTGCCAGCAGCTTGAGTCTCAGGGGACGGTACGAGCAGTACTTC; cdr3_aa: CASSLSLRGRYEQYF
d_call: NA; j_call: TRBJ1-2; v_call: TRBV6-4; clone_size: NA; cdr3_nt: TGTGCCAGCAGTGCCAATCAGGGAAAAGATGGCTACACCTTC; cdr3_aa: CASSANQGKDGYTF
d_call: TRBD2; j_call: TRBJ2-2; v_call: TRBV25-1; clone_size: few; cdr3_nt: TGTGCCAGCAGTCCGCGGCCGGGACTAGCGGGAGATCTTAGAACCGGGGAGCTGTTTTTT; cdr3_aa: CASSPRPGLAGDLRTGELFF
d_call: NA; j_call: TRBJ1-1; v_call: TRBV19; clone_size: large; cdr3_nt: TGTGCCAGTAGTACCGGGACTCGGAACACTGAAGCTTTCTTT; cdr3_aa: CASSTGTRNTEAFF
d_call: TRBD2; j_call: TRBJ2-7; v_call: TRBV10-1; clone_size: medium-sized; cdr3_nt: TGCGCCAGCAGTGAACCAGTCGTGGGGGGAGGGCCCCACGAGCAGTACTTC; cdr3_aa: CASSEPVVGGGPHEQYF
d_call: TRBD1; j_call: TRBJ1-6; v_call: TRBV5-6; clone_size: large; cdr3_nt: TGTGCCAGCAGCTTTCAGGGGGCCAATAATTCACCCCTCCACTTT; cdr3_aa: CASSFQGANNSPLHF
d_call: TRBD2; j_call: TRBJ2-7; v_call: TRBV24-1; clone_size: NA; cdr3_nt: TGTGCCACCAGTGAGTCCGGGACTAGCGGGGGTCACGAGCAGTACTTC; cdr3_aa: CATSESGTSGGHEQYF
d_call: TRBD2; j_call: TRBJ2-1; v_call: TRBV10-3; clone_size: few; cdr3_nt: TGTGCCATCAGCACGGGACTAGCGGGGGGGGTCGATGAGCAGTTCTTC; cdr3_aa: CAISTGLAGGVDEQFF
d_call: NA; j_call: TRBJ1-1; v_call: TRBV5-1; clone_size: few; cdr3_nt: TGCGCCAGCAGCTTGCGGGGAGGCACTGAAGCTTTCTTT; cdr3_aa: CASSLRGGTEAFF
d_call: NA; j_call: TRBJ1-6; v_call: TRBV6-4; clone_size: medium-sized; cdr3_nt: TGTGCCAGCAGTGACTACCCAGCATCACCCCTCCACTTT; cdr3_aa: CASSDYPASPLHF
d_call: NA; j_call: TRBJ1-5; v_call: TRBV19; clone_size: NA; cdr3_nt: TGTGCCAGTAGTATCTGGAGTATGGGGGCCCAAGATAGCAATCAGCCCCAGCATTTT; cdr3_aa: CASSIWSMGAQDSNQPQHF
d_call: TRBD2; j_call: TRBJ2-1; v_call: TRBV11-2; clone_size: few; cdr3_nt: TGTGCCAGCAGCTTCGAAGCGGGGGGGCCTATCAACCATGAGCAGTTCTTC; cdr3_aa: CASSFEAGGPINHEQFF
d_call: NA; j_call: TRBJ2-5; v_call: TRBV20-1; clone_size: NA; cdr3_nt: TGCAGTGCCCTACAGCTATTCCAAGAGACCCAGTACTTC; cdr3_aa: CSALQLFQETQYF
d_call: TRBD1; j_call: TRBJ1-6; v_call: TRBV19; clone_size: large; cdr3_nt: TGTGCCAGTAGTATAGGTGGAGGGGGCTATTCACCCCTCCACTTT; cdr3_aa: CASSIGGGGYSPLHF
d_call: NA; j_call: TRBJ1-4; v_call: TRBV19; clone_size: NA; cdr3_nt: TGTGCCAGTAGTCCCGGGGACTTTGAAAAACTGTTTTTT; cdr3_aa: CASSPGDFEKLFF
d_call: NA; j_call: TRBJ2-3; v_call: TRBV9; clone_size: few; cdr3_nt: TGTGCCAGCAGCACCCCAGGGAGGACGGTCACAGATACGCAGTATTTT; cdr3_aa: CASSTPGRTVTDTQYF
d_call: TRBD2; j_call: TRBJ2-2; v_call: TRBV5-4; clone_size: few; cdr3_nt: TGTGCCAGCAGCTCCCCTCGGGTAGCGGGGGCGTCCACCGGGGAGCTGTTTTTT; cdr3_aa: CASSSPRVAGASTGELFF
d_call: TRBD1; j_call: TRBJ1-1; v_call: TRBV5-1; clone_size: few; cdr3_nt: TGCGCCAGCAGCCCCGGGACAGGGAACACTGAAGCTTTCTTT; cdr3_aa: CASSPGTGNTEAFF
d_call: TRBD1; j_call: TRBJ2-1; v_call: TRBV7-2; clone_size: medium-sized; cdr3_nt: TGTGCCAGCAGCTTCGCCCCGGGACAGGGGGGCGATGAGCAGTTCTTC; cdr3_aa: CASSFAPGQGGDEQFF
d_call: NA; j_call: TRBJ2-3; v_call: TRBV9; clone_size: few; cdr3_nt: TGTGCCAGCAGCACTTGGACAGCTAGCACAGATACGCAGTATTTT; cdr3_aa: CASSTWTASTDTQYF
d_call: TRBD2; j_call: TRBJ2-1; v_call: TRBV14; clone_size: NA; cdr3_nt: TGTGCCAGCAGCCAAGAAGATCTAGCGGGAGGAGGCAATGAGCAGTTCTTC; cdr3_aa: CASSQEDLAGGGNEQFF
d_call: NA; j_call: TRBJ2-7; v_call: TRBV7-3; clone_size: NA; cdr3_nt: TGTGCCAGCAGCTCCCCACTCATCACCGCCCCAATTCCCCATTACGAGCAGTACTTC; cdr3_aa: CASSSPLITAPIPHYEQYF
d_call: NA; j_call: TRBJ1-1; v_call: TRBV30; clone_size: large; cdr3_nt: TGTGCCTGGATTAGGGCCACTGAAGCTTTCTTT; cdr3_aa: CAWIRATEAFF
d_call: TRBD1; j_call: TRBJ2-2; v_call: TRBV6-5; clone_size: medium-sized; cdr3_nt: TGTGCCAGCAGTTACGGGGGGACAGGGTTTAACACCGGGGAGCTGTTTTTT; cdr3_aa: CASSYGGTGFNTGELFF
d_call: NA; j_call: TRBJ2-7; v_call: TRBV14; clone_size: NA; cdr3_nt: TGTGCCAGCAGCACCGCGACAGCCCCTTTTGGATTCTACGAGCAGTACTTC; cdr3_aa: CASSTATAPFGFYEQYF
d_call: TRBD1; j_call: TRBJ1-4; v_call: TRBV10-3; clone_size: medium-sized; cdr3_nt: TGTGCCATCACCGACAGGGAGGGCGAAAAACTGTTTTTT; cdr3_aa: CAITDREGEKLFF
d_call: TRBD1; j_call: TRBJ1-6; v_call: TRBV20-1; clone_size: medium-sized; cdr3_nt: TGCAGTTCGACAGGGTCTAATTCACCCCTCCACTTT; cdr3_aa: CSSTGSNSPLHF
d_call: TRBD1; j_call: TRBJ1-3; v_call: TRBV15; clone_size: large; cdr3_nt: TGTGCCACCAGCAGGGACAGGGGAGGAAACACCATATATTTT; cdr3_aa: CATSRDRGGNTIYF
d_call: NA; j_call: TRBJ2-7; v_call: TRBV29-1; clone_size: NA; cdr3_nt: TGCAGCGTTGAAAGGGGCGGGGACAGCGAGCAGTACTTC; cdr3_aa: CSVERGGDSEQYF
d_call: TRBD2; j_call: TRBJ2-7; v_call: TRBV27; clone_size: medium-sized; cdr3_nt: TGTGCCAGCAGTTTACTTGCAGCGGGAGGTGGCGAGCAGTACTTC; cdr3_aa: CASSLLAAGGGEQYF
d_call: NA; j_call: TRBJ1-5; v_call: TRBV30; clone_size: NA; cdr3_nt: TGTGCCTGGAGTAAGGGTTTGGGCGATCAGCCCCAGCATTTT; cdr3_aa: CAWSKGLGDQPQHF
d_call: NA; j_call: TRBJ1-1; v_call: TRBV5-6; clone_size: few; cdr3_nt: TGTGCCAGCAGCCCGACTGAACTGGGAGGGGTGAACACTGAAGCTTTCTTT; cdr3_aa: CASSPTELGGVNTEAFF
d_call: NA; j_call: TRBJ1-5; v_call: TRBV6-1; clone_size: NA; cdr3_nt: TGTGCCAGCACCTCGGCCGGGCCGAGGGGAGTCTATAGCAATCAGCCCCAGCATTTT; cdr3_aa: CASTSAGPRGVYSNQPQHF
d_call: NA; j_call: TRBJ2-3; v_call: TRBV5-6; clone_size: medium-sized; cdr3_nt: TGTGCCAGCAGCTTAGCTTCTACGCAGTATTTT; cdr3_aa: CASSLASTQYF
d_call: NA; j_call: TRBJ2-7; v_call: TRBV12-3/TRBV12-4; clone_size: few; cdr3_nt: TGTGCCAGCAGTTTGGACAGTGTGAGGGCCTACGAGCAGTACTTC; cdr3_aa: CASSLDSVRAYEQYF